This is a list of T cell receptor beta chains from one sample in a study of cytomegalovirus exposure and HLA in healthy donors. TCRdb's table, derived via immunoSEQ multiplex PCR, lists solely in-frame clones and lacks some. The sample includes about 160,000 clones, over 85% seen only once; the top ten take about 9.3%. Sample: PBMCs. Receptor source: a woman in her late teens or twenties in good health and CMV-seropositive. CDR3s leave out the opening cysteine and the closing phenylalanine or tryptophan. Fields, in order: D gene, V gene, clone size, J gene, CDR3 protein. The D gene is left open where the match is weak. Clone size is stated in some rows and not others, as once, few, many or a class when expanded.

>TRBD1|TRBV28|once|TRBJ2-5
ASSTGDETQY
>NA|TRBV19|NA|TRBJ1-1
ASRAGTLNTEAF
>NA|TRBV7-3|NA|TRBJ1-1
ASSSGHLNTEAF
>NA|TRBV6-5|NA|TRBJ1-3
ASSAASSGNTIY
>NA|TRBV25-1|NA|TRBJ1-1
ASSETGIGHTEAF
>TRBD1|TRBV28|NA|TRBJ1-5
VSRSDRVGQPQH
>NA|TRBV27|NA|TRBJ2-1
ASSLSGFEQF
>TRBD2|TRBV10-3|NA|TRBJ2-2
AISQRERGTGELF
>NA|TRBV25-1|NA|TRBJ2-3
ASSPEFSTDTQY
>NA|TRBV18|NA|TRBJ2-7
ASSPQNEGRGVDEQY
>NA|TRBV30|NA|TRBJ1-2
AWSVRGPGYT
>NA|TRBV5-1|NA|TRBJ1-2
ASSLEGTLGAYGYT
>NA|TRBV7-2|NA|TRBJ1-2
ASSLEVSGIGGYT
>NA|TRBV6-1|NA|TRBJ2-1
ASKSGTNYNEQF
>NA|TRBV4-1|once|TRBJ1-1
ASSQPPRGMNTEAF
>NA|TRBV21-1|NA|TRBJ1-5
ASSNADRGGQPQH
>TRBD2|TRBV4-1|NA|TRBJ2-7
ASSQDWTGGPREQY
>NA|TRBV5-1|NA|TRBJ1-4
ASRSIGTNEKLF
>NA|TRBV19|NA|TRBJ2-7
ASSRVTGYSYEQY
>TRBD2|TRBV25-1|NA|TRBJ2-2
ASSPPGASGKSGELF
>TRBD2|TRBV28|NA|TRBJ2-7
ASSLLGGGSAWEQY
>TRBD2|TRBV5-1|once|TRBJ2-1
ASSLWGGDPYNEQF
>NA|TRBV21-1|once|TRBJ2-7
ASVLAGVHEQY
>NA|TRBV7-2|NA|TRBJ2-7
ASRDFDEQY
>TRBD2|TRBV19|NA|TRBJ2-7
ASSFLAGAYEQY
>NA|TRBV10-1|NA|TRBJ2-2
ASSESSGANTGELF
>NA|TRBV6-6|NA|TRBJ2-2
ASSFRGMNTGELF
>NA|TRBV7-9|once|TRBJ2-2
ASSRQGAGELF
>TRBD2|TRBV30|once|TRBJ2-1
AWSVRLANEQF
>TRBD1|TRBV7-2|NA|TRBJ2-2
ASSLTGANTGELF
>NA|TRBV7-9|few|TRBJ1-2
ASSPGPYYGYT
>TRBD1|TRBV14|NA|TRBJ2-6
ASSQGQGTNVLT
>NA|TRBV6-6|NA|TRBJ1-1
ASRHTGFLVAEAF
>NA|TRBV25-1|NA|TRBJ2-7
ASSVDFSYEQY
>TRBD2|TRBV7-6|NA|TRBJ2-1
ASTPTGGVHNEQF
>TRBD2|TRBV7-2|NA|TRBJ2-7
ASSVGTSNTYEQY
>TRBD2|TRBV28|NA|TRBJ2-3
ASSSSGLAASTDTQY
>TRBD1|TRBV15|many|TRBJ1-1
ATSREGTGGMRTEAF
>NA|TRBV6-5|once|TRBJ1-1
ASRSLIMNTEAF
>NA|TRBV6-1|NA|TRBJ2-3
ASSEYGGSTDTQY
>TRBD2|TRBV7-6|NA|TRBJ2-7
ASSFMGLAGGLHYEQY
>TRBD2|TRBV11-2|once|TRBJ2-3
ASSSGTSGTSTDTQY
>NA|TRBV19|NA|TRBJ1-5
ASSTPTGRALVYSNQPQH
>NA|TRBV9|once|TRBJ2-5
ASSVGLISSGETQY
>TRBD1|TRBV19|once|TRBJ2-2
ASSTSGTVITGELF
>NA|TRBV15|NA|TRBJ1-3
ATSRDRVVSGNTIY